Following are 31 T cell receptor beta chains from one sample sequenced in a study of identifying expanded T cells in peripheral blood. Produced via immunoSEQ multiplex PCR; TCRdb's table is partial and in-frame only. The sample holds about 86,000 clones, approximately 85% seen once. The sequenced sample was blood. The receptors derive from a person aged 18 to 70 in good health.

This clone was seen only once. V and J are TRBV5-1 and TRBJ2-5; no firm D call. This CDR3 is 12 amino acids long. V was trimmed by 0 bases and J by 5 bases, leaving 5 bases between them. CDR1 SGHRS and CDR2 YFSETQ come from the germline V gene. The CDR3 region has the DNA TGCGCCAGCAGCTTGGTCTCGGAGACCCAGTACTTC. Amino acid sequence: CASSLVSETQYF.

This rearrangement joins TRBV4-2 to TRBJ1-2; 10 bases fit TRBD1. This CDR3 is 15 amino acids long. Looked up from germline, CDR1 is LGHNA and CDR2 is YNFKEQ. Losses at the gene ends were 5 bases for V and 5 bases for J; bases not matched to a gene: 8. The CDR3 here is CASSSTGTGEYGYTF. As DNA, the CDR3 is TGTGCCAGCAGCAGCACCGGGACAGGGGAATATGGCTACACCTTC.

This clone showed up just a few times. This chain's CDR3 is CASSTNGGSETQYF. As DNA, the CDR3 is TGTGCCAGCAGCACCAATGGAGGATCTGAGACCCAGTACTTC. This rearrangement joins TRBV7-2 to TRBJ2-5; weak D call: TRBD2 (5 bases). V was pared by 5 bases and J by 5 bases, with 15 bases between. Germline CDR1 SGHTA, CDR2 FQGNSA. This CDR3 spans 14 amino acids.

This chain joins TRBV7-8 and TRBJ2-7; D unclear. Deletions cut 1 base from V and 1 base from J, with 11 bases between. Germline V gene lookup returns CDR1 SGHVS and CDR2 FQNEAQ. CDR3 size: 15 residues. DNA of the CDR3: TGTGCCAGCAGCTTAGGTTTCCCTAGTTCCTACGAGCAGTACTTC. Its protein is CASSLGFPSSYEQYF.

The chain uses TRBV5-5 and TRBJ1-3, with D perhaps TRBD1 (6 bases). Germline V gene data show CDR1 as SGHKS and CDR2 as YYEKEE (reference sequence). With 0 bases removed from V and 8 bases from J, the gap between germline ends came to 15 bases. This CDR3 is 15 amino acids long. DNA of the CDR3: TGTGCCAGCAGCTTGGCCTGGCAGGGGCTTGACACCATATATTTT. Its protein is CASSLAWQGLDTIYF.

This clone appeared once. Because the CDR3's place on the DNA is in doubt, the DNA is left out and the CDR3 is given as listed by TCRdb. The chain couples TRBV7-2 to TRBJ2-1; the table gives TRBD2 as D, unverified against the DNA. Ends included, the CDR3 has 16 residues. Looked up from germline, CDR1 is SGHTA and CDR2 is FQGNSA. Here the CDR3 reads CASILDPLTGGNEQFF.

This clone was recorded a few times. The rearrangement uses TRBV4-2 and TRBJ1-2; D is perhaps TRBD1 (6 bases). Germline V CDR1 and CDR2: LGHNA, YNFKEQ. Between the trimmed V and J ends, which lost 8 bases and 0 bases, there was a span of 16 bases. The CDR3 has 15 residues. The CDR3 spells CASRRVTGANYGYTF. CDR3 DNA sequence: TGTGCCAGCCGCCGCGTGACAGGAGCTAACTATGGCTACACCTTC.

The chain couples TRBV6-6 to TRBJ1-2, with a possible D match to TRBD1 (6 bases). Looked up from germline, CDR1 is MNHNY and CDR2 is SVGAGI (reference sequence). The CDR3 totals 14 residues. Trimming stripped 6 bases from V and 4 bases from J, with 15 bases between. CDR3 protein: CASRTGGRLYGYTF. CDR3 bases: TGTGCCAGCAGAACCGGGGGCCGCCTCTATGGCTACACCTTC.

This sequence joins TRBV2 and TRBJ2-7; D possibly corresponds to TRBD2 (6 bases). Germline CDR1 SNHLY, CDR2 FYNNEI. Trimming removed 11 bases from V and 3 bases from J, with 23 bases in between. The CDR3 covers 15 residues. CDR3 sequence (DNA): TGTGCCGGTGGGGGGATAGGCCGAGGGTACTACGAGCAGTACTTC. Translation gives CAGGGIGRGYYEQYF. Full variable domain (remainder filled in from reference TRBV2 and TRBJ2-7): EPEVTQTPSHQVTQMGQEVILRCVPISNHLYFYWYRQILGQKVEFLVSFYNNEISEKSEIFDDQFSVERPDGSNFTLKIRSTKLEDSAMYFCAGGGIGRGYYEQYFGPGTRLTVT.

The V and J genes are TRBV7-2 and TRBJ2-7; tentative D call: TRBD1 (6 bases). Germline lookup yields CDR1 SGHTA and CDR2 FQGNSA. The CDR3 contains 17 residues. V shed 6 bases and J shed 2 bases, with 23 bases lying between them. DNA for the CDR3: TGTGCCAGCAGTTTTCTCCCAGGGGCGCGGGTCGCCTACGAGCAGTACTTC. Protein: CASSFLPGARVAYEQYF.

Concerning this clone itself: The junction does not match germline at one end; this may be a read error. V usage is TRBV12-5 and J usage is TRBJ1-5; D unclear. CDR1 is LGHNT and CDR2 is FRNRAP in the germline V gene. The CDR3 has 12 residues. DNA of the CDR3: TGTGCTAGTGGTTTGGACTACCGGCCCGAACTTTTT. Amino acid sequence: CASGLDYRPELF. The variable domain in full, completed from reference TRBV12-5 and TRBJ1-5, reads DARVTQTPRHKVTEMGQEVTMRCQPILGHNTVFWYRQTMMQGLELLAYFRNRAPLDDSGMPKDRFSAEMPDATLATLKIQPSEPRDSAVYFCASGLDYRPELFGDGTRLSIL.

The chain uses TRBV7-2 and TRBJ2-3; TRBD1 matches at 8 bases. V trimming: 5 bases; J trimming: 4 bases; junction bases outside the gene matches: 8. The CDR3 has 15 residues. Germline V lookup: CDR1 SGHTA, CDR2 FQGNSA. CDR3 sequence: CASSPRQGLADTQYF. CDR3 sequence (DNA): TGTGCCAGCAGCCCCAGACAGGGGTTGGCAGATACGCAGTATTTT.

CDR3 region: CASSQALDRTYEQYF. For the CDR3, the DNA is TGCGCCAGCAGCCAAGCTCTGGACAGAACCTACGAGCAGTACTTC. The rearrangement uses TRBV4-1 and TRBJ2-7; possible D gene TRBD1, 6 bases. Trimming left V 1 base short and J 2 bases short, with 12 bases between. Looked up from germline, CDR1 is MGHRA and CDR2 is YSYEKL. The CDR3 covers 15 residues.

This sequence joins TRBV6-1 and TRBJ2-1, with TRBD2 matching 14 bases. J gave up 8 bases and V 4 bases, and 4 bases lay outside the gene matches. From germline, CDR1 is MNHNS and CDR2 SASEGT. The CDR3 length is 15 residues. The CDR3 loop reads CASSGGTSGRHEQFF. CDR3 bases: TGTGCCAGCAGTGGGGGGACTAGCGGGAGACATGAGCAGTTCTTC.

The gene calls are TRBV5-6 and TRBJ2-3; no clear D. The CDR3 covers 12 residues. V was pared by 2 bases and J by 2 bases, with 3 bases between. The germline V gene encodes CDR1 SGHDT and CDR2 YYEEEE. This CDR3 is CASSFHTDTQYF. CDR3 in DNA: TGTGCCAGCAGCTTTCACACAGATACGCAGTATTTT.

This chain joins TRBV30 and TRBJ1-4, with a tentative D call TRBD1 (5 bases). V was shortened by 2 bases and J by 6 bases, with 19 bases between the two germline ends. This CDR3 spans 16 amino acids. Germline V gene lookup returns CDR1 GTSNPN and CDR2 SVGIG (reference sequence). CDR3 sequence (DNA): TGTGCCTGGAGTCAACCCCTACTAGGGACGGATGAAAAACTGTTTTTT. Translating it yields CAWSQPLLGTDEKLFF.

The rearrangement uses TRBV27 and TRBJ2-7; 8 bases line up with TRBD1. There are 17 residues in the CDR3. V lost 1 base and J lost 0; bases outside the gene matches: 8. CDR1 is MNHEY, CDR2 SMNVEV, per germline (reference sequence). The CDR3 is CASSLLGRGQTSYEQYF. CDR3 nucleotides: TGTGCCAGCAGTTTATTAGGCAGGGGGCAGACCTCCTACGAGCAGTACTTC.

Regarding this clone: Germline and junction disagree at one end, which may indicate a read error. The chain recombines TRBV2 with TRBJ1-1; D remains ambiguous. Germline CDR1 is SNHLY and CDR2 is FYNNEI. This CDR3 comprises 14 residues. CDR3 in DNA: TGTGCCAGCAGCCCACGAAATGTGAACACTGGAGCTTTCTTT. This sequence encodes CASSPRNVNTGAFF.

CDR3 bases: TGTGCCTGGAGTGGGACAGGGGTAACTCAGCCCCAGCATTTT. Amino acid sequence: CAWSGTGVTQPQHF. The chain combines TRBV30 with TRBJ1-5, with TRBD1 identical over 9 bases. This CDR3 is 14 amino acids long. Germline assignment: CDR1 GTSNPN and CDR2 SVGIG (reference sequence). Trimming at V came to 1 base and at J to 6 bases, leaving 4 bases not matched to a gene.

The V and J genes are TRBV7-9 and TRBJ1-4; TRBD1 agrees at 8 bases. The trim removed 5 bases at V and 0 bases at J, leaving 5 bases unmatched. CDR1 and CDR2 (germline): SEHNR, FQNEAQ (reference sequence). This CDR3 is built from 16 residues. The CDR3 reads CASSPQGATTNEKLFF. For the CDR3, the DNA is TGTGCCAGCAGCCCTCAGGGGGCGACAACTAATGAAAAACTGTTTTTT.

The V call is TRBV2, the J call TRBJ2-7; the D gene is possibly TRBD1 (5 bases). V shed 5 bases and J shed 2 bases, with 16 bases lying between them. There are 15 residues in the CDR3. Germline V gene sequence: CDR1 SNHLY, CDR2 FYNNEI. The DNA for the CDR3 is TGTGCCAGCAGTCCAGGGTCGATGGGGACCTACGAGCAGTACTTC. It codes for CASSPGSMGTYEQYF.

The gene calls are TRBV6-1 and TRBJ2-7; 7 bases agree with TRBD1. Germline CDR1 is MNHNS and CDR2 is SASEGT. The CDR3 runs to 13 residues. The ends lost 8 bases at V and 3 bases at J; junction bases unmatched: 7. The CDR3 coding sequence is TGTGCCAGCTCTCCTTCAGGGGGCTACGAGCAGTACTTC. It encodes CASSPSGGYEQYF.

The rearrangement links TRBV7-2 to TRBJ2-7; 10 nucleotides align to TRBD1. The CDR3 sequence is 14 residues long. CDR1 is SGHTA and CDR2 is FQGNSA in the germline V gene. With V trimmed by 2 bases and J by 6 bases, 4 bases remained unmatched. The CDR3 region is CASSLSGQGSEQYF. The DNA of the CDR3 is TGTGCCAGCAGCTTATCGGGACAGGGGAGCGAGCAGTACTTC. The whole variable domain, remainder taken from reference TRBV7-2 and TRBJ2-7, is GAGVSQSPSNKVTEKGKDVELRCDPISGHTALYWYRQSLGQGLEFLIYFQGNSAPDKSGLPSDRFSAERTGGSVSTLTIQRTQQEDSAVYLCASSLSGQGSEQYFGPGTRLTVT.

The V and J genes are TRBV25-1 and TRBJ1-1; D may be TRBD1 (6 bases). The CDR3 runs to 14 residues. Germline V gene data show CDR1 as MGHDK and CDR2 as SYGVNS. V lost 4 bases, J lost 6 bases, and 15 bases lay in between. CDR3 loop: CASSGTGLWAEAFF. CDR3 in DNA: TGTGCCAGCAGTGGCACAGGGTTGTGGGCTGAAGCTTTCTTT.

The chain links TRBV7-2 to TRBJ2-1; TRBD2 matches at 13 bases. The germline gives CDR1 SGHTA, CDR2 FQGNSA. This CDR3 is built from 17 residues. J gave up 4 bases and V 3 bases, and 6 bases lay outside the gene matches. As DNA, the CDR3 is TGTGCCAGCAGCTTGGGAGGACTAGCGGGAGAGTACAATGAGCAGTTCTTC. This sequence encodes CASSLGGLAGEYNEQFF.

The chain carries TRBV5-5 and TRBJ2-7; TRBD1 aligns across 9 bases. CDR1 is SGHKS, CDR2 YYEKEE, per germline (reference sequence). With V trimmed by 4 bases and J by 6 bases, 8 bases remained unmatched. The CDR3 spans 14 residues. Here the CDR3 DNA reads TGTGCCAGCAGCCCCGGGACAGGGAGGGGCGAGCAGTACTTC. Its protein product is CASSPGTGRGEQYF. The whole variable domain, remainder taken from reference TRBV5-5 and TRBJ2-7, is DAGVTQSPTHLIKTRGQQVTLRCSPISGHKSVSWYQQVLGQGPQFIFQYYEKEERGRGNFPDRFSARQFPNYSSELNVNALLLGDSALYLCASSPGTGRGEQYFGPGTRLTVT.

This chain links TRBV7-8 with TRBJ2-3; D gene uncertain. The CDR3 sequence is 14 residues long. V was clipped by 0 bases and J by 2 bases, with 6 bases between them. Germline-derived CDR1 and CDR2 are SGHVS and FQNEAQ. The CDR3 protein is CASSLAIITDTQYF. CDR3 DNA sequence: TGTGCCAGCAGCTTAGCCATCATCACAGATACGCAGTATTTT.

This rearrangement joins TRBV5-4 to TRBJ2-7, with D perhaps given as TRBD1 or TRBD2 (6 bases each). The CDR3 extends over 15 amino acids. Looked up from germline, CDR1 is SGHNT and CDR2 is YYREEE (reference sequence). The ends were cut back, 4 bases at V and 3 bases at J, with 17 bases in the middle. CDR3 DNA sequence: TGTGCCAGCAGCCTTGGTGGGGGGCTGGTCTACGAGCAGTACTTC. Translated, it gives CASSLGGGLVYEQYF.

This clone was seen only a few times. This sample includes further DNA sequences coding for the same CDR3. This chain connects TRBV11-3 to TRBJ2-7, with 14 bases that match TRBD2. J lost 1 base, V lost 1 base, and 3 bases had no gene match. This CDR3 is built from 17 residues. Germline CDR1 SGHNT, CDR2 YENEEA. The CDR3 DNA sequence: TGTGCCAGCAGCTTAGCCGGGACTAGCGGGAGTTCCTACGAGCAGTACTTC. Translating gives CASSLAGTSGSSYEQYF. The variable domain in full, with the rest retrieved from reference TRBV11-3 and TRBJ2-7, is EAGVVQSPRYKIIEKKQPVAFWCNPISGHNTLYWYLQNLGQGPELLIRYENEEAVDDSQLPKDRFSAERLKGVDSTLKIQPAELGDSAVYLCASSLAGTSGSSYEQYFGPGTRLTVT.

Only one count was recorded for this clone. The rearrangement uses TRBV4-2 and TRBJ2-7; D call uncertain. Germline V gene sequence: CDR1 LGHNA, CDR2 YNFKEQ. Trimming took off 3 bases at V and 5 bases at J, with 11 bases between the two ends. The length of the CDR3 is 13 residues. CDR3 in amino acids: CASSHPNDNEQYF. CDR3 sequence (DNA): TGTGCCAGCAGCCACCCAAACGACAACGAGCAGTACTTC.

The gene calls are TRBV4-1 and TRBJ2-1, with D maybe TRBD1 (5 bases). Germline CDR1 MGHRA, CDR2 YSYEKL. The ends were cut back, 5 bases at V and 0 bases at J, with 14 bases in the middle. The CDR3 spans 16 residues. The CDR3 coding sequence is TGCGCCAGCAGCAAGGAACAGGTAGTCTCCTACAATGAGCAGTTCTTC. Translation: CASSKEQVVSYNEQFF.